The 29 T cell receptor beta chains below come from one sample, sequenced in a study of control samples from healthy donors and cancer patients. TCRdb keeps only in-frame clones here, not all; method: immunoSEQ multiplex PCR. The sample carries about 100,000 clones, roughly 84% recorded once. Sequences were obtained from blood. These receptors were obtained from a woman in her fifties or sixties in good health.

V gene TRBV19 combines with J gene TRBJ1-2, with TRBD1 as a possible D gene (6 bases). CDR3 length: 14 amino acids. Trimming took off 5 bases at V and 10 bases at J, with 20 bases between the two ends. Germline CDR1 reads LNHDA; CDR2 reads SQIVND (reference sequence). The CDR3 loop reads CASSFPGTLALYTF. The CDR3, as DNA: TGTGCCAGTAGTTTCCCCGGGACATTGGCACTCTACACCTTC. Full variable domain (rest looked up from reference TRBV19 and TRBJ1-2): DGGITQSPKYLFRKEGQNVTLSCEQNLNHDAMYWYRQDPGQGLRLIYYSQIVNDFQKGDIAEGYSVSREKKESFPLTVTSAQKNPTAFYLCASSFPGTLALYTFGSGTRLTVV.

The CDR3: CASSRTAYRLEKLFF. The CDR3 DNA sequence: TGTGCCAGCAGTCGGACAGCCTACAGACTCGAAAAACTGTTTTTT. The chain joins TRBV27 to TRBJ1-4, with a tentative D call TRBD1 (6 bases). The ends were cut back, 5 bases at V and 8 bases at J, with 18 bases in the middle. CDR3 length equals 15 residues. Germline CDR1 and CDR2: MNHEY and SMNVEV (reference sequence).

This chain uses TRBV5-6 with TRBJ2-3; TRBD1 matches 11 bases. The germline CDR1 and CDR2 sequences are SGHDT and YYEEEE. The CDR3 loop spans 14 amino acids. V was pared by 4 bases and J by 7 bases, with 5 bases of the junction left unmatched. The DNA for the CDR3 is TGTGCCAGCAGCCCCGGGACAGGGGGTAATACGCAGTATTTT. Residues: CASSPGTGGNTQYF.

The CDR3 DNA is TGTGCCAGCAGTTCCAATACAGGGTTGCAGCCCCAGCATTTT. It specifies CASSSNTGLQPQHF. The chain uses TRBV6-2 or TRBV6-3 and TRBJ1-5; TRBD1 is a possible D gene (6 bases). CDR3 length: 14 amino acids. Germline assignment: CDR1 MNHEY and CDR2 SVGEGT. V was shortened by 4 bases and J by 7 bases, with 14 bases between the two germline ends.

The CDR3 reads CASSQYSGGGNQPQHF. Written as DNA, the CDR3 is TGCGCCAGCAGCCAATATTCAGGGGGGGGCAATCAGCCCCAGCATTTT. The rearrangement links TRBV4-3 to TRBJ1-5; 7 bases are a match to TRBD1. Unmatched junction bases numbered 6, after V lost 2 bases and J lost 2 bases. The CDR3 contains 16 residues. CDR1 is LGHNA, CDR2 YSLEER, per germline.

The V gene is TRBV5-1, the J gene TRBJ2-2, with D hard to call. V lost 2 bases to trimming and J lost 7 bases, with 6 bases between them. The CDR3 runs 12 residues. Germline lookup yields CDR1 SGHRS and CDR2 YFSETQ. The CDR3 nucleotides are TGCGCCAGCAGCTTCTTGTACGGGGAGCTGTTTTTT. Amino acid sequence: CASSFLYGELFF.

CDR3 nucleotides: TGCGCCAGCAGCTTGGGCGGACGAGGACCTTCCGAGCAGTACTTC. Its translation: CASSLGGRGPSEQYF. This chain uses TRBV5-1 with TRBJ2-7; D call uncertain. The CDR3 runs to 15 residues. V lost 0 bases and J lost 6, with 16 bases in between. Per the germline V gene, CDR1 is SGHRS and CDR2 is YFSETQ. Together with reference TRBV5-1 and TRBJ2-7, the CDR3 gives the full variable domain: KAGVTQTPRYLIKTRGQQVTLSCSPISGHRSVSWYQQTPGQGLQFLFEYFSETQRNKGNFPGRFSGRQFSNSRSEMNVSTLELGDSALYLCASSLGGRGPSEQYFGPGTRLTVT.

The chain couples TRBV5-1 to TRBJ2-5, with 7 bases matching TRBD2. Germline CDR1 SGHRS, CDR2 YFSETQ. The ends lost 6 bases at V and 5 bases at J; junction bases unmatched: 10. The CDR3 loop spans 14 amino acids. The CDR3 DNA reads TGCGCCAGCACCGTTGGGGGGGGGTTGGAGACCCAGTACTTC. Translated, it gives CASTVGGGLETQYF.

The chain employs TRBV30 and TRBJ1-6; 7 bases are shared with TRBD1. The germline V gene encodes CDR1 GTSNPN and CDR2 SVGIG (reference sequence). V lost 0 bases to trimming and J lost 9 bases; unmatched junction nucleotides: 11. This CDR3 region has 16 residues. CDR3: CAWSVEPLRGGSPLHF. The CDR3 DNA sequence: TGTGCCTGGAGTGTAGAACCCCTCAGGGGGGGTTCACCCCTCCACTTT.

The chain has TRBV27 and TRBJ2-1; D gene unclear. Trimming took 8 bases from V and 7 from J, leaving 12 bases between them. Germline lookup yields CDR1 MNHEY and CDR2 SMNVEV (reference sequence). The CDR3 loop spans 12 amino acids. CDR3 nucleotide sequence: TGTGCCAGCTCCATGATGATGAATGAGCAGTTCTTC. This encodes CASSMMMNEQFF.

This clone appeared a few times. This chain joins TRBV7-9 and TRBJ2-7; TRBD1 agrees at 9 bases. Germline CDR1 and CDR2: SEHNR and FQNEAQ (reference sequence). The CDR3 covers 13 residues. Trimming cost V 5 bases and J 7 bases; bases outside gene matches: 6. The CDR3 DNA reads TGTGCCAGCAGCGTACAGGGGGCCGGGGAGCAGTACGTC. This gives the protein CASSVQGAGEQYV.

This CDR3 is CASSPGGLTGTDTQYF. For the CDR3, the DNA is TGTGCCAGCAGCCCCGGGGGGTTAACGGGCACAGATACGCAGTATTTT. The rearrangement links TRBV11-3 to TRBJ2-3; TRBD2 agrees at 7 bases. Germline V gene data show CDR1 as SGHNT and CDR2 as YENEEA. The CDR3 is 16 residues long. J was trimmed by 1 base and V by 5 bases; bases with no gene match: 9.

The chain has TRBV20-1 and TRBJ2-3; unclear D gene. The CDR3 has 11 amino acids. V lost 3 bases to trimming and J lost 8 bases, with 9 bases between them. CDR1 is DFQATT, CDR2 SNEGSKA, per germline (reference sequence). In DNA, the CDR3 is TGCAGTGCTAGTGACTGGGGTACGCAGTATTTT. Amino acid sequence: CSASDWGTQYF.

The rearrangement joins TRBV6-2 or TRBV6-3 to TRBJ2-7; 7 nucleotides match TRBD2. The J segment lost 3 bases and the V segment lost 6 bases, leaving 11 bases of the junction unmatched. The CDR3 loop spans 15 amino acids. Germline V gene sequence: CDR1 MNHEY, CDR2 SVGEGT. In nucleotides, the CDR3 is TGTGCCAGCAGCCCCTCCCCGGGACTACACTACGAGCAGTACGTC. This encodes CASSPSPGLHYEQYV.

The chain has TRBV3-1 (or the pseudogene TRBV3-2) and TRBJ2-2; D may correspond to TRBD1 or TRBD2 (5 bases each). CDR1 and CDR2 (germline): LGHDT, YNNKEL (reference sequence). Trimming took off 7 bases at V and 1 base at J, with 19 bases between the two ends. There are 17 residues in the CDR3. This CDR3 is CASNLRGTPRNTGELFF. The CDR3 bases are TGTGCCAGCAACTTAAGAGGGACGCCTCGGAACACCGGGGAGCTGTTTTTT.

The rearrangement links TRBV3-1 (or the pseudogene TRBV3-2) to TRBJ1-4; D is ambiguous. The germline V gene encodes CDR1 LGHDT and CDR2 YNNKEL (reference sequence). The CDR3 contains 13 residues. V lost 1 base, J lost 7 bases, and 7 bases lay in between. The CDR3 loop reads CASSQGRVEKLFF. CDR3 coding DNA: TGTGCCAGCAGCCAAGGAAGGGTTGAAAAACTGTTTTTT.

The gene calls are TRBV7-3 and TRBJ2-3; D is possibly TRBD1 or TRBD2 (5 bases each). Germline CDR1 and CDR2: SGHTA and FQGTGA. The CDR3 covers 14 residues. With 1 base removed from V and 2 bases from J, the gap between germline ends came to 7 bases. For the CDR3, the DNA is TGTGCCAGCAGCTTAATGGGACCCACAGATACGCAGTATTTT. As protein: CASSLMGPTDTQYF.

This clone was seen a single time. This rearrangement joins TRBV19 to TRBJ2-5; the D gene is possibly TRBD1 (6 bases). The CDR3 is made up of 15 amino acids. Trimming removed 3 bases from V and 6 bases from J, with 17 bases in between. Looked up from germline, CDR1 is LNHDA and CDR2 is SQIVND (reference sequence). The CDR3 is CASSIAQGRIQTQYF. The CDR3 nucleotides read TGTGCCAGTAGTATTGCACAGGGAAGGATACAGACCCAGTACTTC.

This clone was found once. The chain joins TRBV10-2 to TRBJ2-1, with D unresolved. Trimming stripped 3 bases from V and 0 bases from J, with 9 bases between. Germline assignment: CDR1 WSHSY and CDR2 SAAADI. This CDR3 spans 15 amino acids. CDR3 coding DNA: TGCGCCAGCAGTGAAGAGAGGAGCTCCTACAATGAGCAGTTCTTC. This translates into CASSEERSSYNEQFF.

The chain recombines TRBV5-6 with TRBJ2-2; no clear D. CDR3 length equals 14 residues. The V gene's germline CDR1 is SGHDT and CDR2 YYEEEE. V shed 3 bases and J shed 0 bases, with 6 bases lying between them. The CDR3 reads CASSWTANTGELFF. The DNA of the CDR3 is TGTGCCAGCAGCTGGACGGCGAACACCGGGGAGCTGTTTTTT.

This clone was seen once. V gene TRBV6-1 combines with J gene TRBJ2-1, with TRBD2 matching 10 bases. The CDR3 loop spans 20 amino acids. The V and J ends lost 1 base and 2 bases, in that order; junction bases with no gene match: 14. CDR1 is MNHNS, CDR2 SASEGT, per germline. The CDR3 here is CASSEGRSSGGYRAYNEQFF. The CDR3 nucleotides are TGTGCCAGCAGTGAAGGAAGGTCTAGCGGGGGTTACCGGGCCTACAATGAGCAGTTCTTC.

This rearrangement joins TRBV27 to TRBJ2-2, with TRBD2 matching over 7 bases. In germline, CDR1 is MNHEY, CDR2 SMNVEV (reference sequence). J was trimmed by 3 bases and V by 6 bases; bases with no gene match: 4. The CDR3 extends over 14 amino acids. This chain's CDR3 is CASRGGSDTGELFF. CDR3 nucleotide sequence: TGTGCCAGCAGGGGCGGGAGCGACACCGGGGAGCTGTTTTTT.

The gene calls are TRBV6-5 and TRBJ2-3; 11 bases are shared with TRBD2. Germline CDR1 MNHEY, CDR2 SVGAGI. The CDR3 covers 14 residues. With 5 bases clipped from V and 3 bases from J, the junction kept 1 base outside the gene matches. The CDR3 region is CASSRLAGTDTQYF. CDR3 nucleotide sequence: TGTGCCAGCAGTCGACTAGCGGGGACAGATACGCAGTATTTT.

The V call is TRBV30, the J call TRBJ1-2; 11 bases map to TRBD1. Germline values: CDR1 GTSNPN, CDR2 SVGIG (reference sequence). This CDR3 spans 13 amino acids. J lost 5 bases, V lost 5 bases, and 4 bases had no gene match. CDR3 nucleotides: TGTGCCTGGTCCGGGACAGGGGGTTATGGCTACACCTTC. Its translation is CAWSGTGGYGYTF.

DNA of the CDR3: TGTGCCAGCAGGGACCCTACCCTCCCCTCTAGCACAGATACGCAGTATTTT. This encodes CASRDPTLPSSTDTQYF. The chain uses TRBV27 and TRBJ2-3; D uncertain. The CDR3 contains 17 residues. In germline, CDR1 is MNHEY, CDR2 SMNVEV (reference sequence). Trimming took 6 bases from V and 0 from J, leaving 19 bases between them.

This chain uses TRBV4-3 with TRBJ2-3; 13 bases agree with TRBD2. The J segment lost 2 bases and the V segment lost 2 bases, leaving 7 bases of the junction unmatched. The CDR3 covers 18 residues. In germline, CDR1 is LGHNA, CDR2 YSLEER. CDR3 coding DNA: TGCGCCAGCAGCCAATCCACGACTAGCGGGAGGATCACAGATACGCAGTATTTT. Its translation: CASSQSTTSGRITDTQYF.

The chain combines TRBV6-2 or TRBV6-3 with TRBJ2-2, with D maybe TRBD2 (6 bases). Germline V CDR1 and CDR2: MNHEY, SVGEGT. The CDR3 has 14 residues. Trimming pared 1 base from V and 7 bases from J, leaving 10 bases between. Here the CDR3 reads CASSYFGSDGELFF. CDR3 nucleotides: TGTGCCAGCAGTTACTTCGGGAGTGACGGGGAGCTGTTTTTT.

The chain links TRBV28 to TRBJ2-7; unclear D gene. The V gene lost 11 bases and the J gene lost 4 bases, with 12 bases spanning the gap. CDR1 MDHEN and CDR2 SYDVKM come from the germline V gene. The CDR3 is made up of 11 amino acids. The CDR3 loop reads CASSYSYEQYF. The DNA of the CDR3 is TGTGCCTCTTCTTATAGTTACGAGCAGTACTTC.

This chain joins TRBV15 and TRBJ2-1; 13 bases line up with TRBD2. CDR1 and CDR2 from the germline V gene are LNHNV and YYDKDF (reference sequence). The CDR3 has 16 amino acids. Losses at the gene ends were 3 bases for V and 4 bases for J; bases not matched to a gene: 3. Here the CDR3 DNA reads TGTGCCACCAGCAGGGGACTAGCGGGGAGGTACAATGAGCAGTTCTTC. It encodes CATSRGLAGRYNEQFF.